There are a few counts of the clone carrying this T cell receptor (beta chain). These data belong to a study of patients and donors after allogeneic stem cell transplantation. In TCRdb, the RT-PCR reads were re-called with MiXCR into one record per CDR3 protein. The sample includes fewer than 95,000 distinct CDR3 sequences, around 5% seen only once; the top ten take 2.6%. CDR1 is SNHLY and CDR2 is FYNNEI in the germline V gene. The CDR3 is 14 residues long. Trimming cost V 4 bases and J 1 base, with 9 bases left between them. The V gene is TRBV2, the J gene TRBJ2-3; a possible D gene is TRBD1 (6 bases). The sequencing input was blood, either unsorted or a sorted T cell fraction (not recorded which). This sequence was found in a human donor who was either an allogeneic HSCT recipient or a stem cell or donor lymphocyte infusion donor (not recorded which). It is not recorded whose cells these are; they may come from a transplant donor. The CDR3 region is CASSGPGGTDTQYF. CDR3 in DNA: TGTGCCAGCAGTGGCCCAGGGGGCACAGATACGCAGTATTTT.